This TCR beta chain derives from a study of vaccination effects on CD4 cells after COVID-19. A word on this clone: Its antigen remains unidentified.

V dropped 3 bases and J dropped 0; count of bases not matched to a gene: 10. The CDR3 extends over 17 amino acids. The germline V gene encodes CDR1 SGHRS and CDR2 YFSETQ. The repertoire was sequenced with immunoSEQ multiplex PCR; TCRdb's copy has only in-frame clones and lacks some. Here the sample spans some 63,000 clones, more than 60% being singletons. After around ten days in culture, the CD4+ T cells were isolated. The sequenced sample was CD4+ T cells from PBMCs cultured without peptide, obtained before COVID-19 vaccination. The clonotype was recovered from a human donor who had a prior SARS-CoV-2 infection. This chain connects TRBV5-1 to TRBJ2-3; TRBD1 agrees at 7 bases. CDR3 amino acids: CASSSASGTVSTDTQYF. The CDR3 bases are TGCGCCAGCAGCTCAGCCTCCGGGACAGTTAGCACAGATACGCAGTATTTT. The entire variable domain, with the rest obtained from reference TRBV5-1 and TRBJ2-3, is as follows: KAGVTQTPRYLIKTRGQQVTLSCSPISGHRSVSWYQQTPGQGLQFLFEYFSETQRNKGNFPGRFSGRQFSNSRSEMNVSTLELGDSALYLCASSSASGTVSTDTQYFGPGTRLTVL.